The rows below give T cell receptor beta chains drawn from one sample of a study of T cell responses to AZD1222 COVID-19 vaccine. Libraries were prepared by immunoSEQ multiplex PCR; TCRdb keeps only in-frame clonotypes and omits some of them. This sample carries 150,000 to 200,000 clones, 80% to 95% of them seen once, and the ten largest clones take 10%. Sequencing used peripheral blood, obtained on day 0 of AZD1222 vaccination. The receptors come from an adult in good health. CDR3s leave out the opening cysteine and the closing phenylalanine or tryptophan. The order of the fields is clone size, V gene, D gene, J gene, CDR3 protein. A D gene is named only where the DNA matches it firmly. Clone size is shown for a subset of rows, as once, few, many or a class of expanded clone.

clone_size: NA; v_call: TRBV5-4; d_call: NA; j_call: TRBJ2-5; cdr3_aa: ASSLEGRGETQY
clone_size: NA; v_call: TRBV10-3; d_call: TRBD1; j_call: TRBJ2-2; cdr3_aa: ATHGTTGGPGELF
clone_size: NA; v_call: TRBV2; d_call: NA; j_call: TRBJ1-5; cdr3_aa: ASSGGAGWESNQPQH
clone_size: NA; v_call: TRBV20-1; d_call: TRBD1; j_call: TRBJ1-2; cdr3_aa: SARDRAGYGYT
clone_size: once; v_call: TRBV5-4; d_call: NA; j_call: TRBJ1-2; cdr3_aa: ASSPVGQDGYT
clone_size: NA; v_call: TRBV6-6; d_call: TRBD1; j_call: TRBJ1-2; cdr3_aa: ASSLPGQGYHGYT
clone_size: NA; v_call: TRBV18; d_call: TRBD1; j_call: TRBJ1-2; cdr3_aa: ASSLDRVTDYT
clone_size: NA; v_call: TRBV7-8; d_call: NA; j_call: TRBJ1-5; cdr3_aa: ASSPRENSNQPQH
clone_size: NA; v_call: TRBV4-3; d_call: NA; j_call: TRBJ1-3; cdr3_aa: ASSQDRESTGNTIY
clone_size: few; v_call: TRBV6-1; d_call: NA; j_call: TRBJ2-6; cdr3_aa: ASSDGGTGANVLT
clone_size: NA; v_call: TRBV3-1/TRBV3-2; d_call: NA; j_call: TRBJ1-2; cdr3_aa: ASTQGRILNYGYT
clone_size: NA; v_call: TRBV6-5; d_call: NA; j_call: TRBJ1-4; cdr3_aa: ASSSTPGTTNEKLF
clone_size: NA; v_call: TRBV27; d_call: NA; j_call: TRBJ1-2; cdr3_aa: ASSSVQGNTNYGYT
clone_size: NA; v_call: TRBV28; d_call: NA; j_call: TRBJ1-1; cdr3_aa: ASSRPSSLHTEAF
clone_size: NA; v_call: TRBV12-3/TRBV12-4; d_call: NA; j_call: TRBJ1-6; cdr3_aa: ASRAGFSPLH
clone_size: NA; v_call: TRBV3-1/TRBV3-2; d_call: NA; j_call: TRBJ2-5; cdr3_aa: ASSLYGDSDRTQY
clone_size: NA; v_call: TRBV29-1; d_call: NA; j_call: TRBJ1-3; cdr3_aa: SVWTVPGNTIY
clone_size: NA; v_call: TRBV15; d_call: NA; j_call: TRBJ2-5; cdr3_aa: ATSPRAQETQY
clone_size: NA; v_call: TRBV11-2; d_call: NA; j_call: TRBJ1-1; cdr3_aa: ASSFRGSRLGAF
clone_size: NA; v_call: TRBV5-1; d_call: TRBD1; j_call: TRBJ1-4; cdr3_aa: ASSPTGGPLKGEKLF
clone_size: NA; v_call: TRBV7-2; d_call: NA; j_call: TRBJ2-1; cdr3_aa: ASSLGVSWDEQF
clone_size: NA; v_call: TRBV24-1; d_call: NA; j_call: TRBJ2-1; cdr3_aa: ATSDSPNSKQF
clone_size: NA; v_call: TRBV28; d_call: NA; j_call: TRBJ1-5; cdr3_aa: ASSLVGDGNQPQH
clone_size: NA; v_call: TRBV4-3; d_call: NA; j_call: TRBJ1-1; cdr3_aa: ASSQDRRMNTEAF
clone_size: NA; v_call: TRBV27; d_call: NA; j_call: TRBJ1-5; cdr3_aa: ASSLNRVGQVRH
clone_size: NA; v_call: TRBV10-2; d_call: NA; j_call: TRBJ2-3; cdr3_aa: ASLLERGLDTQY
clone_size: NA; v_call: TRBV7-2; d_call: TRBD1; j_call: TRBJ2-7; cdr3_aa: ASSLISWARQGGYEQY
clone_size: NA; v_call: TRBV11-2; d_call: NA; j_call: TRBJ2-3; cdr3_aa: ASSSSTDTQY